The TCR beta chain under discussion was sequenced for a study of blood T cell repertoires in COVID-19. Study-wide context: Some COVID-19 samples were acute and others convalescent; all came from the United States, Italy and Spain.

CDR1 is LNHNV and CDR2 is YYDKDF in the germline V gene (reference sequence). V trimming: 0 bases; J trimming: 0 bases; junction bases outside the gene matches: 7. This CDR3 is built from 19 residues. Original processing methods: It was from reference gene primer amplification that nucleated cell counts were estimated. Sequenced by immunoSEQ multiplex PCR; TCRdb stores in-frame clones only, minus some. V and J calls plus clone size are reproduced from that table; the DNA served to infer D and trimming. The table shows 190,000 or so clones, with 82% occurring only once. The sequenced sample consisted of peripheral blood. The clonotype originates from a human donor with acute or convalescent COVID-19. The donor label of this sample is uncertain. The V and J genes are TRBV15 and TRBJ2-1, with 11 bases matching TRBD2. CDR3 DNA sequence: TGTGCCACCAGCAGAGATTTGACTAGCGGGATGAGCTCCTACAATGAGCAGTTCTTC. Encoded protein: CATSRDLTSGMSSYNEQFF. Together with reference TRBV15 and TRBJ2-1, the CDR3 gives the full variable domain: DAMVIQNPRYQVTQFGKPVTLSCSQTLNHNVMYWYQQKSSQAPKLLFHYYDKDFNNEADTPDNFQSRRPNTSFCFLDIRSPGLGDTAMYLCATSRDLTSGMSSYNEQFFGPGTRLTVL.